These 26 T cell receptor beta chains originate from one sample sequenced in a study of T cells in localized non-small cell lung cancer. Measured with immunoSEQ multiplex PCR; TCRdb has only the in-frame clones, and not every one. The repertoire has 35,000 to 45,000 clones, about four fifths of them found once; the top ten carry around 7.3%. The material sequenced was peripheral blood mononuclear cells, taken before any cancer treatment. The receptors were gathered from a male donor aged 60 or over with stage II lung adenocarcinoma.

The genes are TRBV7-8 and TRBJ2-3; no clear D gene. CDR3 length: 13 amino acids. Per germline, CDR1 SGHVS and CDR2 FQNEAQ. Trimming cost V 7 bases and J 8 bases, with 16 bases left between them. Here the CDR3 reads CASNLIPTATQYF. The DNA for the CDR3 is TGTGCCAGCAACCTTATCCCCACGGCTACGCAGTATTTT. The full variable domain, completed using reference TRBV7-8 and TRBJ2-3, is GAGVSQSPRYKVAKRGQDVALRCDPISGHVSLFWYQQALGQGPEFLTYFQNEAQLDKSGLPSDRFFAERPEGSVSTLKIQRTQQEDSAVYLCASNLIPTATQYFGPGTRLTVL.

The chain has TRBV7-2 and TRBJ2-2, with a possible D match to TRBD1 (5 bases). This CDR3 is 15 amino acids long. Germline-derived CDR1 and CDR2 are SGHTA and FQGNSA. V dropped 6 bases and J dropped 4 bases, with 15 bases sitting between them. The CDR3 DNA follows: TGTGCCAGCAGGACCAGGGTTAGTGTCACCGGGGAGCTGTTTTTT. This encodes CASRTRVSVTGELFF.

By sample share, this clone is medium-sized. The rearrangement joins TRBV6-4 to TRBJ1-1, with a tentative D call TRBD1 (5 bases). CDR3 length equals 14 residues. CDR1 is MRHNA, CDR2 SNTAGT, per germline. Trimming cost V 4 bases and J 4 bases, with 13 bases left between them. CDR3 sequence: CASSVRGESTEAFF. The CDR3, as DNA: TGTGCCAGCAGTGTGAGAGGGGAGTCCACTGAAGCTTTCTTT.

The chain links TRBV27 to TRBJ1-2, with D unresolved. This CDR3 comprises 15 residues. V was cut by 0 bases and J by 2 bases, with 10 bases left in between. Per the germline V gene, CDR1 is MNHEY and CDR2 is SMNVEV (reference sequence). The CDR3 nucleotides are TGTGCCAGCAGTTTATCGTTCGGATTAAACTATGGCTACACCTTC. It yields the protein CASSLSFGLNYGYTF.

The chain recombines TRBV9 with TRBJ2-1, with a weak D call TRBD2 (6 bases). Germline lookup yields CDR1 SGDLS and CDR2 YYNGEE. This CDR3 region has 17 residues. V was shortened by 6 bases and J by 7 bases, with 26 bases between the two germline ends. CDR3 in DNA: TGTGCCAGCACCCCGGGACTCCCGAGTGGGGTAGGAAATGAGCAGTTCTTC. Its translation: CASTPGLPSGVGNEQFF.

CDR3 sequence: CASSPRINLGKTEAFF. The CDR3 DNA follows: TGTGCCAGTAGTCCCCGGATCAACCTAGGCAAAACTGAAGCTTTCTTT. The rearrangement links TRBV19 to TRBJ1-1; D uncertain. The CDR3 contains 16 residues. Per germline, CDR1 LNHDA and CDR2 SQIVND (reference sequence). Trimming cost V 5 bases and J 5 bases, with 21 bases left between them. The full variable domain, with the rest looked up from reference TRBV19 and TRBJ1-1, is DGGITQSPKYLFRKEGQNVTLSCEQNLNHDAMYWYRQDPGQGLRLIYYSQIVNDFQKGDIAEGYSVSREKKESFPLTVTSAQKNPTAFYLCASSPRINLGKTEAFFGQGTRLTVV.

This clone has a handful of counts. The chain recombines TRBV14 with TRBJ1-1; D unresolved. The CDR3 has 16 residues. Deletions cut 3 bases from V and 0 bases from J, with 14 bases between. CDR1 is SGHDN and CDR2 is FVKESK in the germline V gene. The DNA of the CDR3 is TGTGCCAGCAGCCAGATGTTAGGCGTCATGAACACTGAAGCTTTCTTT. Encoded protein: CASSQMLGVMNTEAFF.

V usage is TRBV5-4 and J usage is TRBJ2-5; 8 positions agree with TRBD2. The CDR3 loop spans 14 amino acids. Germline values: CDR1 SGHNT, CDR2 YYREEE (reference sequence). The J segment lost 6 bases and the V segment lost 0 bases, leaving 4 bases of the junction unmatched. This chain's CDR3 is CASSLDSGGKTQYF. For the CDR3, the DNA is TGTGCCAGCAGCTTGGATTCGGGGGGGAAGACCCAGTACTTC.

This clone is medium-sized in the sample. The chain couples TRBV30 to TRBJ1-1, with 9 nucleotides matching TRBD1. The CDR3 spans 15 residues. The germline gives CDR1 GTSNPN, CDR2 SVGIG (reference sequence). The ends lost 7 bases at V and 5 bases at J; junction bases unmatched: 14. Written as DNA, the CDR3 is TGTGCCTTCGGGACAGGGAAGGAACTGATGACTGAAGCTTTCTTT. Protein: CAFGTGKELMTEAFF.

This chain links TRBV6-6 with TRBJ2-3, with D perhaps TRBD1 or TRBD2 (5 bases each). The CDR3 has 16 amino acids. Germline CDR1 MNHNY, CDR2 SVGAGI (reference sequence). Trimming took 2 bases from V and 0 from J, leaving 12 bases between them. Here the CDR3 DNA reads TGTGCCAGCAGTTACGCGAGGGACGGTAGCACAGATACGCAGTATTTT. Its protein is CASSYARDGSTDTQYF.

The chain combines TRBV7-2 with TRBJ2-7, with 7 nucleotides matching TRBD2. Per germline, CDR1 SGHTA and CDR2 FQGNSA. J lost 9 bases, V lost 1 base, and 9 bases had no gene match. CDR3 length equals 14 residues. The CDR3 region has the DNA TGTGCCAGCAGCTTAGGGTTCGGCGGGAGAGTGCAGTACTTC. Residues: CASSLGFGGRVQYF.

This clone was recorded only once. The chain links TRBV7-9 to TRBJ2-5; 8 bases fit TRBD2. Trimming cost V 5 bases and J 5 bases; bases outside gene matches: 10. From germline, CDR1 is SEHNR and CDR2 FQNEAQ (reference sequence). The CDR3 covers 15 residues. The CDR3 is CASSPGGPGGETQYF. CDR3 nucleotides: TGTGCCAGCAGCCCGGGAGGGCCGGGGGGGGAGACCCAGTACTTC.

Relative to its sample, this clone is medium-sized. This chain links TRBV7-2 with TRBJ2-2; D perhaps matches TRBD1 (6 bases). Germline V gene sequence: CDR1 SGHTA, CDR2 FQGNSA. The germline V and J ends were trimmed by 5 bases and 4 bases, with 14 bases remaining between them. The CDR3 extends over 15 amino acids. CDR3 protein: CASSPTGRRTGELFF. The CDR3 DNA reads TGTGCCAGCAGCCCAACAGGGAGACGCACCGGGGAGCTGTTTTTT.

This clone was detected a few times. The J gene is TRBJ2-1, the V gene TRBV19; no clear D. Trimming left V 1 base short and J 0 bases short, with 13 bases between. Germline V gene data show CDR1 as LNHDA and CDR2 as SQIVND (reference sequence). This CDR3 spans 17 amino acids. This CDR3 reads CASSIGTAWSSYNEQFF. In DNA form, the CDR3 reads TGTGCCAGTAGTATAGGTACGGCTTGGAGCTCCTACAATGAGCAGTTCTTC.

This clone turned up a few times. The chain uses TRBV12-2 and TRBJ1-2. TRBV12-2 is assigned pseudogene status. This CDR3 comprises 12 residues. CDR3 residues: CASLQCIDGYTF. The DNA of the CDR3 is TGTGCAAGTCTTCAATGTATCGATGGCTACACCTTC.

Worth noting for this clone: The same CDR3 arises from other DNA sequences in this sample as well. The V call is TRBV7-2, the J call TRBJ1-3; D remains ambiguous. V lost 1 base, J lost 4 bases, and 5 bases lay in between. In germline, CDR1 is SGHTA, CDR2 FQGNSA. This CDR3 is 13 amino acids long. In DNA, the CDR3 is TGTGCCAGCAGCTTAGGCCACGGAAACACCATATATTTT. Its translation is CASSLGHGNTIYF. The full variable domain, completed using reference TRBV7-2 and TRBJ1-3, is GAGVSQSPSNKVTEKGKDVELRCDPISGHTALYWYRQSLGQGLEFLIYFQGNSAPDKSGLPSDRFSAERTGGSVSTLTIQRTQQEDSAVYLCASSLGHGNTIYFGEGSWLTVV.

The genes are TRBV28 and TRBJ2-3, with D tentatively TRBD2 (6 bases). Germline CDR1 is MDHEN and CDR2 is SYDVKM. V was shortened by 8 bases and J by 6 bases, with 18 bases between the two germline ends. This CDR3 is built from 14 residues. DNA for the CDR3: TGTGCCAGCGGGCAGGGATTCGCGGGGGATACGCAGTATTTT. This codes for CASGQGFAGDTQYF.

This clone was seen just once. The chain joins TRBV7-2 to TRBJ1-1; the D gene is possibly TRBD1 (5 bases). V was pared by 3 bases and J by 1 base, with 6 bases between. The germline V gene has CDR1 SGHTA and CDR2 FQGNSA. This CDR3 spans 13 amino acids. The CDR3 coding sequence is TGTGCCAGCAGCTTCGGGACGAACACTGAAGCTTTCTTT. Its translation is CASSFGTNTEAFF.

The chain is built from TRBV19 and TRBJ2-3; maybe TRBD2 (7 bases). Germline values: CDR1 LNHDA, CDR2 SQIVND (reference sequence). With 1 base removed from V and 14 bases from J, the gap between germline ends came to 25 bases. There are 16 residues in the CDR3. CDR3 region: CASSIAATGGGGPMYF. The CDR3 DNA reads as TGTGCCAGTAGTATAGCCGCTACCGGAGGGGGAGGGCCTATGTATTTT.

The chain uses TRBV5-1 and TRBJ1-1; 11 bases are shared with TRBD1. Germline loops: CDR1 SGHRS, CDR2 YFSETQ. The CDR3 loop spans 13 amino acids. Trimming at V came to 4 bases and at J to 7 bases, leaving 3 bases not matched to a gene. The CDR3 DNA is TGCGCCAGCAGCGAGGGACAGGGGGTTGAAGCTTTCTTT. Its protein is CASSEGQGVEAFF. Complete variable domain (other parts from reference TRBV5-1 and TRBJ1-1): KAGVTQTPRYLIKTRGQQVTLSCSPISGHRSVSWYQQTPGQGLQFLFEYFSETQRNKGNFPGRFSGRQFSNSRSEMNVSTLELGDSALYLCASSEGQGVEAFFGQGTRLTVV.

J is TRBJ2-1 and V is TRBV4-1; D possibly corresponds to TRBD1 (6 bases). The CDR3 is 15 amino acids. Looked up from germline, CDR1 is MGHRA and CDR2 is YSYEKL. The germline V and J ends were trimmed by 8 bases and 3 bases, with 17 bases remaining between them. The chain's CDR3 is CASARTVGGYNEQFF. CDR3 DNA: TGCGCCAGCGCCCGGACAGTTGGGGGCTACAATGAGCAGTTCTTC.

V usage is TRBV9 and J usage is TRBJ1-2; D possibly corresponds to TRBD1 (5 bases). The CDR3 contains 14 residues. The V end was cut by 4 bases, the J end by 5 bases, with 15 bases between. Germline CDR1 SGDLS, CDR2 YYNGEE. The CDR3 DNA reads as TGTGCCAGCAGCCACAGGTCGCCGGTATATGGCTACACCTTC. Translating it yields CASSHRSPVYGYTF.

The V gene is TRBV28, the J gene TRBJ1-3; D is unresolved. The CDR3 runs 14 residues. Trimming removed 3 bases from V and 0 bases from J, with 6 bases in between. Germline V gene sequence: CDR1 MDHEN, CDR2 SYDVKM. In nucleotides, the CDR3 is TGTGCCAGCAGTTTCGGAAACTCTGGAAACACCATATATTTT. Translation: CASSFGNSGNTIYF.

The chain combines TRBV4-1 with TRBJ2-4; no clear D. Germline CDR1 and CDR2: MGHRA and YSYEKL. CDR3 length: 12 residues. The V end lost 5 bases, the J end lost 7 bases, and 9 bases lay between the germline ends. CDR3 loop: CASSGQANIQYF. The CDR3 nucleotides read TGCGCCAGCAGCGGGCAGGCGAACATTCAGTACTTC.

V and J are TRBV30 and TRBJ2-7, with a possible D match to TRBD1 (5 bases). Trimming left V 2 bases short and J 5 bases short, with 7 bases between. The CDR3 runs to 11 residues. Germline CDR1 GTSNPN, CDR2 SVGIG (reference sequence). CDR3 loop: CAWSRGNEQYF. The CDR3 DNA reads TGTGCCTGGAGTAGGGGTAACGAGCAGTACTTC.

This clone was seen a single time. The chain links TRBV6-4 to TRBJ2-2; TRBD2 agrees at 7 bases. The CDR3 loop spans 16 amino acids. The germline V gene encodes CDR1 MRHNA and CDR2 SNTAGT. The V and J ends lost 3 bases and 6 bases, in that order; junction bases with no gene match: 10. The CDR3 DNA sequence: TGTGCCAGCAGTGAAGTAGGAGGGGCGGGAGCCGGGGAGCTGTTTTTT. It translates to CASSEVGGAGAGELFF.